This entry lists 9 T cell receptor beta chains sequenced from one sample in a study of beta chain features in type 1 diabetes. Study conclusions and caveats: Moderate but significant shortening of TCRB CDR3s was recorded in all four CD4+ subsets from Type 1 diabetes patients.

Since all of the isolated RNA was reverse transcribed, expressed TCRB transcripts were what got sequenced. Generated by immunoSEQ multiplex PCR, the TCRdb table keeps only in-frame clones and is missing some. This sample carries more than 300,000 clones, over 9.5% of them seen once, and the ten largest clones take 0.0085% to 0.012%. These TCRs are of unknown antigen specificity. The sequencing sample was made of naive CD4+ T cells from blood. The receptors derive from a woman between 18 and 29 years old with type 1 diabetes.

The CDR3 bases are TGCGCCAGCAGCTCCGGACTAGCGGGAGGACAGGTGGAGACCCAGTACTTC. It codes for CASSSGLAGGQVETQYF. V usage is TRBV5-1 and J usage is TRBJ2-5; 14 nucleotides line up with TRBD2. Germline V gene data show CDR1 as SGHRS and CDR2 as YFSETQ. Trimming removed 3 bases from V and 5 bases from J; junction bases left unmatched: 9. This CDR3 comprises 17 residues. Looking up the rest from reference TRBV5-1 and TRBJ2-5 gives the full variable domain: KAGVTQTPRYLIKTRGQQVTLSCSPISGHRSVSWYQQTPGQGLQFLFEYFSETQRNKGNFPGRFSGRQFSNSRSEMNVSTLELGDSALYLCASSSGLAGGQVETQYFGPGTRLLVL.

This clone was observed a few times. The chain joins TRBV23-1 to TRBJ2-7; 9 nucleotides align to TRBD1. TRBV23-1 is an ORF for which the function is uncertain. The CDR3 has 18 amino acids. The junction had 16 bases not matched to a gene; V was cut back by 3 bases and J by 4 bases. CDR3 protein: CASSQRNGTGLPFYEQYF. In nucleotides, the CDR3 is TGCGCCAGCAGTCAGCGAAACGGGACAGGGCTCCCTTTTTACGAGCAGTACTTC.

The chain links TRBV9 to TRBJ1-1, with TRBD1 matching over 7 bases. The CDR3 spans 15 residues. With 3 bases clipped from V and 4 bases from J, the junction kept 9 bases outside the gene matches. CDR1 and CDR2 from the germline V gene are SGDLS and YYNGEE. The CDR3 loop is CASSAHSAGGTEAFF. The CDR3, as DNA: TGTGCCAGCAGCGCCCATAGCGCAGGGGGCACTGAAGCTTTCTTT.

The chain couples TRBV15 to TRBJ2-3, with D maybe TRBD2 (5 bases). CDR1 is LNHNV, CDR2 YYDKDF, per germline (reference sequence). V gave up 8 bases and J gave up 0 bases, with 15 bases separating them. This CDR3 contains 15 residues. CDR3 DNA: TGTGCCACCCTGAAGCGGATGTTTAGCACAGATACGCAGTATTTT. This translates into CATLKRMFSTDTQYF. Together with reference TRBV15 and TRBJ2-3, the CDR3 gives the full variable domain: DAMVIQNPRYQVTQFGKPVTLSCSQTLNHNVMYWYQQKSSQAPKLLFHYYDKDFNNEADTPDNFQSRRPNTSFCFLDIRSPGLGDTAMYLCATLKRMFSTDTQYFGPGTRLTVL.

The V call is TRBV5-1, the J call TRBJ2-5; D remains unclear. The CDR3 has 13 amino acids. Per germline, CDR1 SGHRS and CDR2 YFSETQ. V gave up 0 bases and J gave up 5 bases, with 8 bases separating them. Here the CDR3 reads CASSLGPSETQYF. The CDR3 DNA reads TGCGCCAGCAGCTTGGGGCCGTCGGAGACCCAGTACTTC.

The chain uses TRBV15 and TRBJ1-2; TRBD1 agrees at 7 bases. Germline V gives CDR1 LNHNV, CDR2 YYDKDF (reference sequence). The CDR3 is 15 residues long. V lost 4 bases and J lost 3; bases outside the gene matches: 8. The CDR3 reads CATSNGVQGDYGYTF. The CDR3 bases are TGTGCCACCAGCAACGGAGTCCAGGGGGACTATGGCTACACCTTC.

The chain links TRBV7-9 to TRBJ2-3, with a tentative D call TRBD1 (6 bases). The CDR3 is 15 residues long. Trimming stripped 5 bases from V and 2 bases from J, with 14 bases between. The germline V gene encodes CDR1 SEHNR and CDR2 FQNEAQ (reference sequence). This CDR3 reads CASSPVGGNTDTQYF. Written as DNA, the CDR3 is TGTGCCAGCAGCCCAGTAGGGGGAAACACAGATACGCAGTATTTT.

The rearrangement uses TRBV5-4 and TRBJ2-1; possibly TRBD2 for D (5 bases). Germline loops: CDR1 SGHNT, CDR2 YYREEE (reference sequence). V shed 5 bases and J shed 0 bases, with 12 bases lying between them. The CDR3 consists of 15 residues. The CDR3 spells CASRDRTSSYNEQFF. CDR3 coding DNA: TGTGCCAGCAGGGACCGGACTTCCTCCTACAATGAGCAGTTCTTC.

This clone was counted between two and nine times. The rearrangement uses TRBV7-2 and TRBJ2-6, with D uncertain. Germline assignment: CDR1 SGHTA and CDR2 FQGNSA. V was clipped by 3 bases and J by 2 bases, with 8 bases between them. The CDR3 runs 15 residues. This chain's CDR3 is CASSFPLTGANVLTF. DNA of the CDR3: TGTGCCAGCAGCTTTCCCCTTACTGGGGCCAACGTCCTGACTTTC. Drawing the rest from reference TRBV7-2 and TRBJ2-6, the complete variable domain is GAGVSQSPSNKVTEKGKDVELRCDPISGHTALYWYRQSLGQGLEFLIYFQGNSAPDKSGLPSDRFSAERTGGSVSTLTIQRTQQEDSAVYLCASSFPLTGANVLTFGAGSRLTVL.